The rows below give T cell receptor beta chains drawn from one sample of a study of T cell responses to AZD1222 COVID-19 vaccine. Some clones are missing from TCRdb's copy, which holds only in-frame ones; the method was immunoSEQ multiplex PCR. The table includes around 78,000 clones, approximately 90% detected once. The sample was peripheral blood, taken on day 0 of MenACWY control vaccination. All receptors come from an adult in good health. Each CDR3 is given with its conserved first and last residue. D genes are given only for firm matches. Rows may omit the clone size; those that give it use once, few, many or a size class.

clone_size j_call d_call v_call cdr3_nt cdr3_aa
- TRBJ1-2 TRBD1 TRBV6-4 TGTGCCAGCCGTAAGACGGGGCCGACAGGGTATGGCTACACCTTC CASRKTGPTGYGYTF
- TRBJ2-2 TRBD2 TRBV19 TGTGCCGTAGCTCCAGCGGGGCCGGGCGGGGAGCTGTTTTTT CAVAPAGPGGELFF
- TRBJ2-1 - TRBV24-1 TGTGCCACCAGTGACAGCCCGGTACCCCGGGATGAGCAGTTCTTC CATSDSPVPRDEQFF
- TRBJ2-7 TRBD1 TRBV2 TGTGCCAGTATGGCGACAGGGACATCCTACGAGCAGTACTTC CASMATGTSYEQYF
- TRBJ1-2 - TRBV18 TGTGCCAGCTCTCAGCAGGGAACTGATGGCTACACCTTC CASSQQGTDGYTF
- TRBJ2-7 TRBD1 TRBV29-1 TGCAGCGTTGTGGGACAGGCGACCTACGAGCAGTACTTC CSVVGQATYEQYF
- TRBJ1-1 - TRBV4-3 TGCGCCAGCAGCCTGGGTGGGGGGACTGAAGCTTTCTTT CASSLGGGTEAFF
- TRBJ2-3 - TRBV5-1 TGCGCCAGCAGGTTTAGCGGTAGCACAGATACGCAGTATTTT CASRFSGSTDTQYF
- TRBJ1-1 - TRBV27 TGTGCCAGCAGTTTAATTATGAACACTGAAGCTTTCTTT CASSLIMNTEAFF
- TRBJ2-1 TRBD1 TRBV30 TGTGCCCGTACCGGGACAGGGGGCTACAATGAGCAGTTCTTC CARTGTGGYNEQFF
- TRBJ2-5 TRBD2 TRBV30 TGTGCCTGGAATAGCGGGAACCAGTACTTC CAWNSGNQYF
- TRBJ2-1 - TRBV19 TGTGCCAGCCGAAGCTACAATGAGCAGTTCTTC CASRSYNEQFF
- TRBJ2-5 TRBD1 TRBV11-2 TGTGCCAGCAGCTTCCCAGGGGGACAGACCCAGTACTTC CASSFPGGQTQYF
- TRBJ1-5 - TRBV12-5 TGTGCTAGTGGTTTGGAAGCGAATCAGCCCCAGCATTTT CASGLEANQPQHF
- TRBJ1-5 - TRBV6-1 TGTGCCAGCAGTGAAGCCCATAATCAGCCCCAGCATTTT CASSEAHNQPQHF
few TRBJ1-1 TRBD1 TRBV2 TGTGCCAGCAGTGAGGACAGGGAGGCTTTCTTT CASSEDREAFF
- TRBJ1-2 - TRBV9 TGTGCCAGCAGCGTAGCTACGGGAGGAGGAAATGGCTACACCTTC CASSVATGGGNGYTF
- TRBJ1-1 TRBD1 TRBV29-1 TGCAGCGTTGACAGGGGGCAATCCCGGACTGAAGCTTTCTTT CSVDRGQSRTEAFF
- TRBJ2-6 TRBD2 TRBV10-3 TGTGCCATCAGTGAACCGGGACTAGCGGGAGGGACTGGGGCCAACGTCCTGACTTTC CAISEPGLAGGTGANVLTF
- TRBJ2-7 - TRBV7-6 TGTGCCAGCAGCTTTCGGGAGTCCGAGCAGTACTTC CASSFRESEQYF
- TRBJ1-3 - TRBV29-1 TGCAGCGTTGACAGGGGAAACACCATATATTTT CSVDRGNTIYF
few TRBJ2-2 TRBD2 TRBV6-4 TGTGCCAGCAGCCCGGGACTAGGTTTCACCGGGGAGCTGTTTTTT CASSPGLGFTGELFF
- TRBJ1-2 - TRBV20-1 TGCAGTGCCATGCTTGGCCGGAGGACCCACTTC CSAMLGRRTHF
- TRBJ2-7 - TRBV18 TGTGCCAGCTCACCACAGGGGGACGAGCAGTACTTC CASSPQGDEQYF
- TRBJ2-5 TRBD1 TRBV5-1 TGCGCCAGCACCCTACAGGGGAGCCAAGAGATCCAGTACTTC CASTLQGSQEIQYF
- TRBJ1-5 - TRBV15 TGTGCCACCAGCAGAGGGATGAAGGGAAGCAATCAGCCCCAGCATTTT CATSRGMKGSNQPQHF
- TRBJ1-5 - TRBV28 TGTGCCAGCAGCAGACATGAAAGCAATCAGCCCCAGCATTTT CASSRHESNQPQHF
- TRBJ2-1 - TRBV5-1 TGCGCCAGCAGCTTGTCGGGGGTCCCCTCCTACAATGAGCAGTTCTTC CASSLSGVPSYNEQFF
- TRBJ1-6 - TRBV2 TGTGCCAGCAGTGTTCAGAATTCACCCCTCCACTTT CASSVQNSPLHF
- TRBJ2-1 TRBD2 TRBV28 TGTGCCAGCAGTTTTGGACGAGCGGGAGGTATCGGTAATGAGCAGTTCTTC CASSFGRAGGIGNEQFF
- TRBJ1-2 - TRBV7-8 TGTGCCAGCAGCCCCGTCGGGGGGACCGGCTATGGCTACACCTTC CASSPVGGTGYGYTF
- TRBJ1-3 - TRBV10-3 TGTGCCATCAGCCCGGGATCCGAGACCGGAAACACCATATATTTT CAISPGSETGNTIYF
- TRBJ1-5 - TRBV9 TGTGCCAGCAGCTCCGGGACGCTTAGCAATCAGCCCCAGCATTTT CASSSGTLSNQPQHF
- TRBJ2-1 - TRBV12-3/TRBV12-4 TGTGCCAGCTTAGCGAACCCCGACAATGAGCAGTTCTTC CASLANPDNEQFF
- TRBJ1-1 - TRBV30 TGTGCCTGGAGTACGACTGCGAACACTGAAGCTTTCTTT CAWSTTANTEAFF
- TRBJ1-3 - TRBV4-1 TGCGCCAGCAGCCAAGTCACCGGTTCTAGGGACACCATATATTTT CASSQVTGSRDTIYF
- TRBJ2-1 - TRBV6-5 TGTGCCAGCATGAGGGCGGGATACAATGAGCAGTTCTTC CASMRAGYNEQFF
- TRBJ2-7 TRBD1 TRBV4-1 TGCGCCAGCAGCCCCGAGACAGGGTTAGGCTACGAGCAGTACTTC CASSPETGLGYEQYF
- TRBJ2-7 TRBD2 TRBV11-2 TGTGCCAGCAGCTCCGGGGGGTCCCCTGCCTACGAGCAGTACTTC CASSSGGSPAYEQYF
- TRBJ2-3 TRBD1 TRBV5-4 TGTGCCAGCAGCTTAGACAGGGGGCTAAGTTTACGCACAGATACGCAGTATTTT CASSLDRGLSLRTDTQYF
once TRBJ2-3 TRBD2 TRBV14 TGTGCCAGCAGCCAGACTAGCGGGATCGGAGATACGCAGTATTTT CASSQTSGIGDTQYF
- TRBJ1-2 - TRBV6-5 TGTGCCAGCACGTCAGGGAGCTTCCTCTTC CASTSGSFLF
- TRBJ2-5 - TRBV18 TGTGCCAGCTCACTACTCTTGAAAGAGACCCAGTACTTC CASSLLLKETQYF
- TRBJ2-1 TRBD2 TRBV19 TGTGCCAGTGGAACTAGCGGGAGGGGGAATGAGCAGTTCTTC CASGTSGRGNEQFF
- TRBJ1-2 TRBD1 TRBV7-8 TGTGCCAGCAGCGCAGCCGCCCGGACAGGGCCGTATGGCTACACCTTC CASSAAARTGPYGYTF
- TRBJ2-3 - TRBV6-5 TGTGCCAGCAGTTATCACGGAGATACGCAGTATTTT CASSYHGDTQYF
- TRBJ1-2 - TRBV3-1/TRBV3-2 TGTGCCAGCAGCCAAGGCTCCCTCCTTGGAGGCTACACCTTC CASSQGSLLGGYTF
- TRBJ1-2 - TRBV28 TGTGCCAGCAGTTTATCCGGGGGCAGCGACTATGGCTACACCTTC CASSLSGGSDYGYTF
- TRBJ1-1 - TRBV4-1 TGCGCCAGCAGCGAACCGGGACCCCTGGGAGCTTTCTTT CASSEPGPLGAFF
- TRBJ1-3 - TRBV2 TGTGCCAGCAGGACACTCAGCTCTGGAAACACCATATATTTT CASRTLSSGNTIYF
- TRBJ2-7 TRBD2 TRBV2 TGTGCCAGTGGAGCGACTAGCGTCTACGAGCAGTACTTC CASGATSVYEQYF
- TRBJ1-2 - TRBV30 TGTGCCTGGAGTGTAGGTCCAGGGAGGCACTATGGCTACACCTTC CAWSVGPGRHYGYTF
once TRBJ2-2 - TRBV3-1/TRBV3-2 TGTGCCAGCAGCCTAACGGTGAACACCGGGGAGCTGTTTTTT CASSLTVNTGELFF
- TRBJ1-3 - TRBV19 TGTGCCAGTAGAACTACAGGGTTGCAAAACACCATATATTTT CASRTTGLQNTIYF
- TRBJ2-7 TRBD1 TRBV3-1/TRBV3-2 TGTGCCAGCAGCCACAACAGGGGGCGTCGGTCCTACGAGCAGTACTTC CASSHNRGRRSYEQYF